This T cell receptor (beta chain) came from a study of blood T cells in healthy people across ages. CDR1 and CDR2 from the germline V gene are DFQATT and SNEGSKA (reference sequence). The CDR3 consists of 12 residues. This clonotype was seen a few times. Primers used in a second PCR of roughly 7 to 11 cycles were a sample-barcoded 5' primer and a J-beta primer mix. MiXCR was run by TCRdb on the 5' RACE reads, yielding one entry per CDR3 protein. The sample has around 1,000,000 distinct CDR3 sequences, 20% to 25% seen once. These records were also assigned to another study, of T cells of mothers and their children.

The source of this sequence is a girl aged 2 to 9 in good health. Material: blood. The rearrangement joins TRBV20-1 to TRBJ2-1; D gene uncertain. This CDR3 is CSWVGFENEQFF. CDR3 nucleotides: TGCTCCTGGGTGGGGTTTGAAAATGAGCAGTTCTTC.